This T cell receptor (beta chain) was sequenced during a study of response to subunit inactivated influenza vaccine. This clonotype was detected only a few times. Its antigen is unidentified. TCRdb independently ran MiXCR on the RT-PCR reads; one entry per CDR3 protein. The sample lists 280,000 or so distinct CDR3 sequences; roughly 22% were seen once. The CDR3 totals 16 residues. V was pared by 3 bases and J by 2 bases, with 7 bases of the junction left unmatched. Regarding the study as a whole: There was a suggestion from the authors that each seasonal influenza vaccination recruits few new T cells.

Sequencing was performed on PBMCs from blood, taken 21 months after vaccination. V and J are TRBV12-3 or TRBV12-4 and TRBJ2-3, with TRBD2 identical over 8 bases. The receptor's source is a man aged 45 to 70 who received an inactivated influenza vaccine. CDR3 coding DNA: TGTGCCAGCAGTTTTTGGCTAGCGGGTTTCACAGATACGCAGTATTTT. Its protein product is CASSFWLAGFTDTQYF.